The present TCR beta chain was sequenced within a study of blood T cell repertoires in COVID-19. Germline CDR1 LNHDA, CDR2 SQIVND (reference sequence). This CDR3 has 15 residues. Trimming cost V 7 bases and J 2 bases; bases outside gene matches: 8. Data came from immunoSEQ multiplex PCR; TCRdb stores just in-frame clones and leaves some out. The profile shows about 200,000 clones, approximately 85% of them singletons. Sequencing input: peripheral blood. This TCR came from a human donor with active or convalescent COVID-19. The donor label of this sample is uncertain. The chain uses TRBV19 and TRBJ2-3, with TRBD2 matching over 8 bases. CDR3: CASTVSGLDTDTQYF. Written as DNA, the CDR3 is TGTGCCAGTACGGTCTCGGGACTAGACACAGATACGCAGTATTTT.